One and the same sample provided the 28 T cell receptor beta chains below, sequenced in a study of blood T cell repertoires in COVID-19. The table came from immunoSEQ multiplex PCR; TCRdb's copy has only in-frame clones and leaves some out. In the table there are about 230,000 clones, approximately 87% of which are singletons. Sequencing was done on a sample of peripheral blood. Every receptor here comes from a woman between 65 and 79 years old with active or convalescent COVID-19.

The chain links TRBV18 to TRBJ1-4; 7 bases line up with TRBD1. Per the germline V gene, CDR1 is KGHSH and CDR2 is LQKENI. The CDR3 extends over 14 amino acids. With 3 bases clipped from V and 8 bases from J, the junction kept 6 bases outside the gene matches. The CDR3 loop reads CASSPRQGHEKLFF. Written as DNA, the CDR3 is TGTGCCAGCTCACCGAGACAGGGACACGAAAAACTGTTTTTT.

The chain links TRBV7-9 to TRBJ1-1; D is possibly TRBD1 (6 bases). The CDR3 is 14 residues long. The V gene's germline CDR1 is SEHNR and CDR2 FQNEAQ (reference sequence). V lost 5 bases to trimming and J lost 3 bases, with 13 bases between them. DNA for the CDR3: TGTGCCAGCAGCCTACTACAGGGTCACACTGAAGCTTTCTTT. This translates into CASSLLQGHTEAFF.

This sequence joins TRBV5-6 and TRBJ1-2; D uncertain. V lost 1 base and J 5 bases, leaving 6 bases between the germline ends. The germline gives CDR1 SGHDT, CDR2 YYEEEE. This CDR3 contains 12 residues. The CDR3 spells CASSLRGYGYTF. In DNA form, the CDR3 reads TGTGCCAGCAGCTTGCGGGGTTATGGCTACACCTTC.

The V call is TRBV10-3, the J call TRBJ2-3; TRBD1 might be the D (6 bases). V was cut by 6 bases and J by 0 bases, with 16 bases left in between. The V gene's germline CDR1 is ENHRY and CDR2 SYGVKD. This CDR3 spans 16 amino acids. This CDR3 reads CAIREKTGLSTDTQYF. The DNA for the CDR3 is TGTGCCATCAGGGAAAAGACAGGACTTAGCACAGATACGCAGTATTTT.

This chain joins TRBV5-1 and TRBJ2-7; D may be TRBD1 (6 bases). Germline assignment: CDR1 SGHRS and CDR2 YFSETQ. V lost 0 bases to trimming and J lost 3 bases, with 10 bases between them. The CDR3 spans 14 residues. The CDR3 here is CASSLAEQGYEQYF. The CDR3 region has the DNA TGCGCCAGCAGCTTGGCCGAACAGGGCTACGAGCAGTACTTC.

The gene calls are TRBV7-9 and TRBJ2-3, with 9 bases identical to TRBD2. V was pared by 3 bases and J by 5 bases, with 12 bases of the junction left unmatched. The CDR3 is 17 amino acids. Looked up from germline, CDR1 is SEHNR and CDR2 is FQNEAQ (reference sequence). The CDR3 spells CASSFGQTSGLGDTQYF. The CDR3, as DNA: TGTGCCAGCAGCTTTGGGCAGACTAGCGGTTTGGGAGATACGCAGTATTTT. The full variable domain, its missing parts supplied by reference TRBV7-9 and TRBJ2-3, is DTGVSQNPRHKITKRGQNVTFRCDPISEHNRLYWYRQTLGQGPEFLTYFQNEAQLEKSRLLSDRFSAERPKGSFSTLEIQRTEQGDSAMYLCASSFGQTSGLGDTQYFGPGTRLTVL.

This clone has only one observation. This rearrangement joins TRBV30 to TRBJ1-2; D gene unclear. Trimming removed 1 base from V and 8 bases from J, with 11 bases in between. This CDR3 spans 12 amino acids. Germline lookup yields CDR1 GTSNPN and CDR2 SVGIG (reference sequence). CDR3 bases: TGTGCCTGGAGTGCCCGGGCGGGAGGCTACACCTTC. This encodes CAWSARAGGYTF.

The V call is TRBV5-8, the J call TRBJ1-1; no clear D. Germline lookup yields CDR1 SGHTS and CDR2 YDEGEE. The ends were cut back, 1 base at V and 7 bases at J, with 5 bases in the middle. This CDR3 has 11 amino acids. The CDR3 is CASSLYSEAFF. DNA for the CDR3: TGTGCCAGCAGCTTGTATAGTGAAGCTTTCTTT.

This chain connects TRBV5-1 to TRBJ1-4; 8 nucleotides line up with TRBD1. The CDR3 extends over 15 amino acids. The germline V gene has CDR1 SGHRS and CDR2 YFSETQ. J gave up 5 bases and V 4 bases, and 7 bases lay outside the gene matches. The CDR3 reads CASSPSTGVNEKLFF. DNA for the CDR3: TGCGCCAGCAGCCCCTCGACAGGGGTAAATGAAAAACTGTTTTTT.

The chain carries TRBV5-4 and TRBJ1-3; TRBD1 matches 8 bases. V lost 3 bases and J lost 0; bases outside the gene matches: 8. The CDR3 loop spans 17 amino acids. The V gene's germline CDR1 is SGHNT and CDR2 YYREEE (reference sequence). In nucleotides, the CDR3 is TGTGCCAGCAGCTCGGGAGAGGACAGGGCCTCTGGAAACACCATATATTTT. Translating gives CASSSGEDRASGNTIYF.

This chain joins TRBV3-1 (or the pseudogene TRBV3-2) and TRBJ2-5, with D uncertain. The germline gives CDR1 LGHDT, CDR2 YNNKEL (reference sequence). CDR3 size: 15 residues. V was trimmed by 1 base and J by 2 bases, leaving 11 bases between them. In nucleotides, the CDR3 is TGTGCCAGCAGCCAAGGATTTGCAGGTCAAGAGACCCAGTACTTC. It translates to CASSQGFAGQETQYF.

In this sample, this clone turned up once. The chain carries TRBV2 and TRBJ1-4, with 10 bases fitting TRBD1. Germline V CDR1 and CDR2: SNHLY, FYNNEI. The CDR3 sequence is 13 residues long. With 10 bases clipped from V and 5 bases from J, the junction kept 4 bases outside the gene matches. In nucleotides, the CDR3 is TGTGCCACCTCGGGACAGGGGAATGAAAAACTGTTTTTT. Translating gives CATSGQGNEKLFF.

This clone has only one observation. The chain employs TRBV11-2 and TRBJ2-1; TRBD2 agrees at 11 bases. V was pared by 4 bases and J by 5 bases, with 7 bases of the junction left unmatched. The germline V gene has CDR1 SGHAT and CDR2 FQNNGV. The CDR3 contains 16 residues. The CDR3, as DNA: TGTGCCAGCAGCTCTATTAGCGGGAGGGCAAACAATGAGCAGTTCTTC. Translation gives CASSSISGRANNEQFF.

This clone occurred once. The chain links TRBV21-1 to TRBJ1-5. TRBV21-1 is marked as a pseudogene. The CDR3 has 15 amino acids. The CDR3 loop is CASSKARGNNQPQHF. The DNA of the CDR3 is TGTGCCAGCAGCAAAGCCCGAGGGAACAATCAGCCCCAGCATTTT.

The chain links TRBV12-3 or TRBV12-4 to TRBJ2-7, with D perhaps TRBD2 (7 bases). V was clipped by 10 bases and J by 0 bases, with 13 bases between them. This CDR3 spans 13 amino acids. The CDR3 protein is CATLGGGSYEQYF. The CDR3 nucleotides read TGTGCCACCTTAGGGGGGGGCTCCTACGAGCAGTACTTC.

The chain couples TRBV19 to TRBJ2-1; 13 bases map to TRBD2. The CDR3 is 18 amino acids. Germline assignment: CDR1 LNHDA and CDR2 SQIVND (reference sequence). J lost 0 bases, V lost 2 bases, and 4 bases had no gene match. CDR3 amino acids: CASSITGTSGDSYNEQFF. The CDR3 nucleotides are TGTGCCAGTAGTATAACCGGGACTAGCGGGGACTCCTACAATGAGCAGTTCTTC.

The chain is built from TRBV6-2 or TRBV6-3 and TRBJ2-5, with 7 bases matching TRBD1. V gave up 5 bases and J gave up 2 bases; unmatched junction bases: 14. Germline V CDR1 and CDR2: MNHEY, SVGEGT. The CDR3 sequence is 17 residues long. For the CDR3, the DNA is TGTGCCAGCAGTCCCCGGACAGGTTCAAACATACAAGAGACCCAGTACTTC. Its protein product is CASSPRTGSNIQETQYF.

The chain uses TRBV5-4 and TRBJ2-5; 15 bases line up with TRBD2. From germline, CDR1 is SGHNT and CDR2 YYREEE (reference sequence). CDR3 size: 16 residues. V lost 4 bases to trimming and J lost 4 bases; unmatched junction nucleotides: 5. The CDR3, as DNA: TGTGCCAGCAGCGGGACTAGCGGGGGGTCCGGAGAGACCCAGTACTTC. Translated: CASSGTSGGSGETQYF. Supplemented by reference TRBV5-4 and TRBJ2-5, the full variable domain reads ETGVTQSPTHLIKTRGQQVTLRCSSQSGHNTVSWYQQALGQGPQFIFQYYREEENGRGNFPPRFSGLQFPNYSSELNVNALELDDSALYLCASSGTSGGSGETQYFGPGTRLLVL.

V usage is TRBV5-8 and J usage is TRBJ2-3; D perhaps matches TRBD1 (6 bases). The CDR3 consists of 15 residues. V lost 0 bases and J lost 4, with 12 bases in between. Germline lookup yields CDR1 SGHTS and CDR2 YDEGEE. CDR3 sequence reads: CASSLAYRAADTQYF. CDR3 coding DNA: TGTGCCAGCAGCTTGGCATACAGGGCTGCAGATACGCAGTATTTT.

V gene TRBV7-9 combines with J gene TRBJ2-1, with TRBD1 identical over 7 bases. J lost 7 bases, V lost 4 bases, and 16 bases had no gene match. The germline V gene has CDR1 SEHNR and CDR2 FQNEAQ (reference sequence). This CDR3 contains 17 residues. The chain's CDR3 is CASSSETGQVRSNEQFF. CDR3 in DNA: TGTGCCAGCAGCTCCGAAACCGGACAGGTTCGATCGAATGAGCAGTTCTTC.

The chain is built from TRBV5-1 and TRBJ1-1; D gene ambiguous. The CDR3 consists of 15 residues. Germline values: CDR1 SGHRS, CDR2 YFSETQ. Deletions cut 6 bases from V and 4 bases from J, with 19 bases between. This chain's CDR3 is CASTMGGSTGTEAFF. CDR3 sequence (DNA): TGCGCCAGCACCATGGGAGGCAGTACCGGCACTGAAGCTTTCTTT.

This clone was observed once. The chain carries TRBV2 and TRBJ1-5; 7 bases agree with TRBD1. This CDR3 region has 13 residues. V shed 4 bases, J shed 5 bases, and the junction held 2 bases outside the gene matches. Germline-derived CDR1 and CDR2 are SNHLY and FYNNEI. As DNA, the CDR3 is TGTGCCAGCAGTGGTACAGGGGATCAGCCCCAGCATTTT. Protein sequence: CASSGTGDQPQHF.

CDR3 protein: CASSTQRGHTEAFF. The CDR3 nucleotides read TGTGCCAGCAGTACTCAAAGGGGGCACACTGAAGCTTTCTTT. This chain connects TRBV5-4 to TRBJ1-1, with 7 bases matching TRBD1. CDR1 SGHNT and CDR2 YYREEE come from the germline V gene (reference sequence). This CDR3 has 14 amino acids. Trimming took 5 bases from V and 3 from J; bases not matched to a gene: 7.

The chain uses TRBV21-1 and TRBJ1-1; the table's D gene call, TRBD1, was not cross checked with the DNA. TRBV21-1 constitutes a pseudogene. This CDR3 spans 14 amino acids. The CDR3 DNA sequence: TGTGCCAGCAGCCCCCGGCCAGGCAACACTGAAGCTTTCTTT. It codes for CASSPRPGNTEAFF.

V usage is TRBV5-1 and J usage is TRBJ1-2; D remains ambiguous. The V gene lost 0 bases and the J gene lost 0 bases, with 3 bases spanning the gap. Germline V gene lookup returns CDR1 SGHRS and CDR2 YFSETQ. This CDR3 is 13 amino acids long. This CDR3 is CASSLEPNYGYTF. The CDR3 nucleotides are TGCGCCAGCAGCTTGGAGCCTAACTATGGCTACACCTTC.

The CDR3 DNA follows: TGTGCCAGCAGCCAGGATTCCGGGACAGGGGATAGTGGCAATCAGCCCCAGCATTTT. Residues: CASSQDSGTGDSGNQPQHF. This chain uses TRBV3-1 (or the pseudogene TRBV3-2) with TRBJ1-5; the match to TRBD1 covers 10 bases. This CDR3 is 19 amino acids long. J lost 2 bases, V lost 3 bases, and 13 bases had no gene match. The germline CDR1 and CDR2 sequences are LGHDT and YNNKEL (reference sequence).

The chain links TRBV3-1 (or the pseudogene TRBV3-2) to TRBJ1-6; TRBD1 matches at 9 bases. The CDR3 consists of 12 residues. J lost 14 bases, V lost 6 bases, and 5 bases had no gene match. The germline CDR1 and CDR2 sequences are LGHDT and YNNKEL (reference sequence). The CDR3 loop is CASRPDRGSLHF. CDR3 sequence (DNA): TGTGCCAGCAGACCGGACAGGGGATCCCTCCACTTT.

This clone was observed a few times. The chain is built from TRBV10-3 and TRBJ2-7; 10 nucleotides align to TRBD1. In germline, CDR1 is ENHRY, CDR2 SYGVKD. V lost 7 bases and J lost 7; bases outside the gene matches: 7. The CDR3 loop spans 13 amino acids. The CDR3 region has the DNA TGTGCCATCATGAGACAGGGGGCTGGGGAGCAGTACTTC. It specifies CAIMRQGAGEQYF.